The 17 T cell receptor beta chains below all came from one sample that was sequenced in a study of Tregs in tolerant kidney transplant recipients. Sequenced by immunoSEQ multiplex PCR; TCRdb stores in-frame clones only, minus some. The table shows 90,000 to 130,000 clones, with 90% occurring only once. The material was CD4+ T cells from blood, obtained before the transplant. These receptors originate from a human donor who received a combined kidney and bone marrow transplant.

J is TRBJ2-5 and V is TRBV2; 15 positions match TRBD2. Germline V gene lookup returns CDR1 SNHLY and CDR2 FYNNEI. The CDR3 runs 16 residues. V lost 6 bases and J lost 2; bases outside the gene matches: 4. DNA for the CDR3: TGTGCCAGCAGCAACGGACTAGCGGGGGGGCAAGAGACCCAGTACTTC. Its translation: CASSNGLAGGQETQYF.

The rearrangement links TRBV29-1 to TRBJ1-4; a weak D match, TRBD1 (6 bases). This CDR3 contains 12 residues. V was clipped by 7 bases and J by 7 bases, with 13 bases between them. Germline CDR1 is SQVTM and CDR2 is ANQGSEA. The chain's CDR3 is CSGAWGREKLFF. The CDR3 bases are TGCAGCGGGGCATGGGGGCGTGAAAAACTGTTTTTT.

This clone showed up just once. The V call is TRBV6-5, the J call TRBJ1-3; D gene uncertain. The CDR3 is 14 residues long. V was pared by 0 bases and J by 13 bases, with 16 bases between. The germline gives CDR1 MNHEY, CDR2 SVGAGI. The CDR3 loop is CASSYSIAQREIYF. In DNA, the CDR3 is TGTGCCAGCAGTTACTCGATAGCCCAGAGGGAGATATATTTT.

This clone was recorded a few times. The chain is built from TRBV25-1 and TRBJ2-5; TRBD2 aligns across 12 bases. Germline V CDR1 and CDR2: MGHDK, SYGVNS. Trimming took 4 bases from V and 7 from J; bases not matched to a gene: 16. The length of the CDR3 is 18 residues. The CDR3: CASSGPTRLAGAVLTQYF. In nucleotides, the CDR3 is TGTGCCAGCAGTGGCCCGACCCGACTAGCGGGAGCAGTATTGACCCAGTACTTC.

This clone appeared a single time. This chain uses TRBV10-3 with TRBJ1-3; D possibly corresponds to TRBD1 (5 bases). CDR1 and CDR2 (germline): ENHRY, SYGVKD. The V gene lost 3 bases and the J gene lost 3 bases, with 15 bases spanning the gap. The CDR3 consists of 16 residues. CDR3 sequence: CAISDSTGFFGNTIYF. CDR3 bases: TGTGCCATCAGTGACTCTACAGGATTCTTTGGAAACACCATATATTTT.

J is TRBJ1-4 and V is TRBV7-2, with 7 bases aligning to TRBD1. Per the germline V gene, CDR1 is SGHTA and CDR2 is FQGNSA. The length of the CDR3 is 17 residues. With V trimmed by 5 bases and J by 5 bases, 14 bases remained unmatched. CDR3 protein: CASSPGGFRRANEKLFF. DNA of the CDR3: TGTGCCAGCAGCCCAGGGGGGTTTCGAAGGGCGAATGAAAAACTGTTTTTT.

CDR3: CASSTTGHQPQHF. CDR3 nucleotide sequence: TGTGCCAGCAGCACTACAGGGCATCAGCCCCAGCATTTT. The chain couples TRBV9 to TRBJ1-5, with D perhaps matching TRBD1 (6 bases). The CDR3 is 13 amino acids. CDR1 is SGDLS and CDR2 is YYNGEE in the germline V gene. V was pared by 4 bases and J by 5 bases, with 10 bases between.

The chain is built from TRBV2 and TRBJ1-3, with D possibly matching TRBD1 (6 bases). The germline gives CDR1 SNHLY, CDR2 FYNNEI. Trimming shortened V by 3 bases and J by 5 bases, and 14 bases separated the two germline ends. The CDR3 length is 15 residues. The CDR3 coding sequence is TGTGCCAGCAGTGAGTCAGGGGATTTACGAAACACCATATATTTT. This gives the protein CASSESGDLRNTIYF. Using reference TRBV2 and TRBJ1-3 for the parts outside the CDR3, the full variable domain is EPEVTQTPSHQVTQMGQEVILRCVPISNHLYFYWYRQILGQKVEFLVSFYNNEISEKSEIFDDQFSVERPDGSNFTLKIRSTKLEDSAMYFCASSESGDLRNTIYFGEGSWLTVV.

The rearrangement links TRBV4-3 to TRBJ2-3, with TRBD2 as a possible D gene (6 bases). Deletions cut 1 base from V and 0 bases from J, with 8 bases between. Germline V gene sequence: CDR1 LGHNA, CDR2 YSLEER. The CDR3 is made up of 15 amino acids. Here the CDR3 reads CASSQVGGSTDTQYF. The DNA of the CDR3 is TGCGCCAGCAGCCAAGTGGGGGGAAGCACAGATACGCAGTATTTT.

This sequence joins TRBV5-1 and TRBJ2-2; weak D call: TRBD2 (6 bases). Germline CDR1 SGHRS, CDR2 YFSETQ. V lost 4 bases and J 1 base, leaving 11 bases between the germline ends. This CDR3 region has 15 residues. CDR3 coding DNA: TGCGCCAGCAGCAGCACTAGCCAGAACACCGGGGAGCTGTTTTTT. Its protein is CASSSTSQNTGELFF.

This chain joins TRBV6-5 and TRBJ1-1; TRBD1 matches at 8 bases. Trimming at V came to 7 bases and at J to 1 base, leaving 2 bases not matched to a gene. The CDR3 runs to 13 residues. Germline V gene lookup returns CDR1 MNHEY and CDR2 SVGAGI. The CDR3 nucleotides are TGTGCCAGCACAGGGACAGGGAACACTGAAGCTTTCTTT. Translated, it gives CASTGTGNTEAFF.

The chain uses TRBV5-1 and TRBJ2-3; 10 nucleotides agree with TRBD1. V lost 5 bases and J lost 6; bases outside the gene matches: 12. Germline V gene lookup returns CDR1 SGHRS and CDR2 YFSETQ. CDR3 length: 16 amino acids. CDR3 amino acids: CASRALTGGASDTQYF. The DNA for the CDR3 is TGCGCCAGCAGGGCGCTGACAGGGGGCGCATCGGATACGCAGTATTTT. Full variable domain (missing parts from reference TRBV5-1 and TRBJ2-3): KAGVTQTPRYLIKTRGQQVTLSCSPISGHRSVSWYQQTPGQGLQFLFEYFSETQRNKGNFPGRFSGRQFSNSRSEMNVSTLELGDSALYLCASRALTGGASDTQYFGPGTRLTVL.

The V call is TRBV30, the J call TRBJ2-1, with D tentatively TRBD1 (7 bases). This CDR3 has 15 residues. Germline CDR1 reads GTSNPN; CDR2 reads SVGIG (reference sequence). The V and J ends lost 4 bases and 4 bases respectively, with 17 bases between them. The CDR3 DNA follows: TGTGCCTGGAACTACAGGGGCGGACTATACAATGAGCAGTTCTTC. It translates to CAWNYRGGLYNEQFF.

This chain connects TRBV5-6 to TRBJ1-3; D gene unclear. Per germline, CDR1 SGHDT and CDR2 YYEEEE. The CDR3 sequence is 14 residues long. V was trimmed by 0 bases and J by 2 bases, leaving 6 bases between them. CDR3 coding DNA: TGTGCCAGCAGCTTGGCCAGGACTGGAAACACCATATATTTT. Protein: CASSLARTGNTIYF.

The J gene is TRBJ2-7, the V gene TRBV6-1, with a weak D call TRBD1 (6 bases). This CDR3 has 12 residues. The germline CDR1 and CDR2 sequences are MNHNS and SASEGT. The V end was cut by 5 bases, the J end by 3 bases, with 8 bases between. CDR3 sequence (DNA): TGTGCCAGCAGTAGGGGGTACTACGAGCAGTACTTC. Amino acids: CASSRGYYEQYF.

This rearrangement joins TRBV7-9 to TRBJ1-2; TRBD1 aligns across 7 bases. Trimming at V came to 4 bases and at J to 3 bases, leaving 5 bases not matched to a gene. The length of the CDR3 is 14 residues. CDR1 and CDR2 from the germline V gene are SEHNR and FQNEAQ (reference sequence). The CDR3, as DNA: TGTGCCAGCAGCTCTCCAGGGGGGCACTATGGCTACACCTTC. Protein: CASSSPGGHYGYTF.

The chain links TRBV11-2 to TRBJ2-7; D not certain. V was shortened by 5 bases and J by 6 bases, with 14 bases between the two germline ends. This CDR3 is built from 13 residues. Germline V gene lookup returns CDR1 SGHAT and CDR2 FQNNGV. DNA of the CDR3: TGTGCCAGCAGCCCTGGCCCGTCTGGCGAGCAGTACTTC. Amino acids: CASSPGPSGEQYF.